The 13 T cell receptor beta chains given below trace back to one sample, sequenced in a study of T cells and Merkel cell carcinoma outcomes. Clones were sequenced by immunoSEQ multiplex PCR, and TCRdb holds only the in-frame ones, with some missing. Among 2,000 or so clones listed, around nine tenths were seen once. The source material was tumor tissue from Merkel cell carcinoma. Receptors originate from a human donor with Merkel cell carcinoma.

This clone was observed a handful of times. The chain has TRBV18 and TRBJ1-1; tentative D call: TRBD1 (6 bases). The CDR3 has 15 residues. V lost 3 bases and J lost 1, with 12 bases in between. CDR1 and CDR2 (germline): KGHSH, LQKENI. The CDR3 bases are TGTGCCAGCTCACCCGTCAACAGGGCGAACACTGAAGCTTTCTTT. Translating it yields CASSPVNRANTEAFF.

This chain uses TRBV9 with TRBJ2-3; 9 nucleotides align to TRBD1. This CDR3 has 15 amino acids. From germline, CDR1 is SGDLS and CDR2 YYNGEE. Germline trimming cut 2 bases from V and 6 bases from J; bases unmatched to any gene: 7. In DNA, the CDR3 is TGTGCCAGCAGCGTCCTATCCGGGACAGGGGATACGCAGTATTTT. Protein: CASSVLSGTGDTQYF.

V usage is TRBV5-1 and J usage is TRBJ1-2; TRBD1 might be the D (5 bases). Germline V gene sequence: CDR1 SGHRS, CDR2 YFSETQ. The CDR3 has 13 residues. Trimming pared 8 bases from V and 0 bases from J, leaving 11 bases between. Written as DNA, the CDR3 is TGCGCCAGGCGACAGATACCTAACTATGGCTACACCTTC. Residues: CARRQIPNYGYTF. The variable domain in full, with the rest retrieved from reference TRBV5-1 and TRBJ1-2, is KAGVTQTPRYLIKTRGQQVTLSCSPISGHRSVSWYQQTPGQGLQFLFEYFSETQRNKGNFPGRFSGRQFSNSRSEMNVSTLELGDSALYLCARRQIPNYGYTFGSGTRLTVV.

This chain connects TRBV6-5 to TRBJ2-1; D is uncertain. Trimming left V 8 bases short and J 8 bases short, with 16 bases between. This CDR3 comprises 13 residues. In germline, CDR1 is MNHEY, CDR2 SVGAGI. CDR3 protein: CASSPRLGDEQFF. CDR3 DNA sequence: TGTGCCAGCTCCCCTAGACTTGGAGATGAGCAGTTCTTC.

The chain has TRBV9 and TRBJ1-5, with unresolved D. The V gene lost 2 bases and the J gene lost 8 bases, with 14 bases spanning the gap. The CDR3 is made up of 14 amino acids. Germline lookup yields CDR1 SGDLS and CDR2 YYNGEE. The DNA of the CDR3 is TGTGCCAGCAGCGTCGGACCCTCCAAAGAGCCCCAGCATTTT. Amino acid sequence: CASSVGPSKEPQHF.

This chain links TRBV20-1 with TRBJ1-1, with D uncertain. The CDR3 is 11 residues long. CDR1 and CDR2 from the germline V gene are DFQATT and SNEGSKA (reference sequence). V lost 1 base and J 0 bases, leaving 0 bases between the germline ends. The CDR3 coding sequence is TGCAGTGCTAGAGTGAACACTGAAGCTTTCTTT. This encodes CSARVNTEAFF.

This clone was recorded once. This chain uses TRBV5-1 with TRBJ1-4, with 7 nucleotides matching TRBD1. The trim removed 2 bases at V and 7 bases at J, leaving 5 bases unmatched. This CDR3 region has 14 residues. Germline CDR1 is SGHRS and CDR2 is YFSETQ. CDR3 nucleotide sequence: TGCGCCAGCAGCTTCGACAGGGAGGGTGAAAAACTGTTTTTT. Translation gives CASSFDREGEKLFF.

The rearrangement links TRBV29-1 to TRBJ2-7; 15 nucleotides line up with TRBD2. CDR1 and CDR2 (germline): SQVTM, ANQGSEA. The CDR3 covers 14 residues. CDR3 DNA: TGCGCAGCGTGGGGACTAGCGGGAGGCTACGAGCAGTACTTC. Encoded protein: CAAWGLAGGYEQYF.

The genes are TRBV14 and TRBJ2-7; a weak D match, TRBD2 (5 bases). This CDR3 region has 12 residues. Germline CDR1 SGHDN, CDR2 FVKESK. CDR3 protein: CASSRGGELPRV. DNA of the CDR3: TGTGCCAGCAGCCGAGGTGGGGAGCTCCCCCGTGTC.

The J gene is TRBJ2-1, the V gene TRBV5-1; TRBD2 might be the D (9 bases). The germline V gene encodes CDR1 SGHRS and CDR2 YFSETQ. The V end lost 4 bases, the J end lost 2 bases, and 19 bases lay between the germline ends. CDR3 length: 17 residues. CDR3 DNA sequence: TGCGCCAGCAGCAAGGGACTAGCAGGGGGCGCCTACAATGAGCAGTTCTTC. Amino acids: CASSKGLAGGAYNEQFF.

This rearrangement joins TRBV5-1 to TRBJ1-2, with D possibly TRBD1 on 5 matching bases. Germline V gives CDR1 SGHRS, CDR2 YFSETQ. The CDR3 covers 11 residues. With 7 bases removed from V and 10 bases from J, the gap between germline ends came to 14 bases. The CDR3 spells CASAVDRHYTF. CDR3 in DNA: TGCGCCAGCGCCGTTGACAGACACTACACCTTC.

The CDR3 bases are TGTGCCAGCAGTTCGGTTCCGGGACTAGCCATCAATGAGCAGTTCTTC. This codes for CASSSVPGLAINEQFF. The chain joins TRBV6-5 to TRBJ2-1; TRBD2 matches at 9 bases. Per germline, CDR1 MNHEY and CDR2 SVGAGI. This CDR3 region has 16 residues. J lost 6 bases, V lost 4 bases, and 10 bases had no gene match.

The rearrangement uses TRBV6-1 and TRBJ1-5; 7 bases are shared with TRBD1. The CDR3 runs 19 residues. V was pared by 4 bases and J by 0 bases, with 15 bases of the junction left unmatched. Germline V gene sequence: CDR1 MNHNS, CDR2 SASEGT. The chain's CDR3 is CASSVSAGGNSNSNQPQHF. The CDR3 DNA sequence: TGTGCCAGCAGTGTGTCGGCAGGGGGGAACTCCAATAGCAATCAGCCCCAGCATTTT.